This T cell receptor beta chain was sequenced during a study of T cell responses to AZD1222 COVID-19 vaccine. Profiled with immunoSEQ multiplex PCR; TCRdb holds only in-frame clones, not every one. Of fewer than 35,000 clones listed, roughly nine tenths were seen once; the top ten hold 45% to 55%. V lost 3 bases, J lost 2 bases, and 7 bases stayed unmatched. CDR3 length equals 16 residues. Per germline, CDR1 SGHTA and CDR2 FQGNSA. Source: peripheral blood, taken on day 0 of AZD1222 vaccination. The receptor was isolated from an adult in good health. The chain couples TRBV7-2 to TRBJ2-3; 8 positions agree with TRBD1. The CDR3 sequence is CASSLGGQGPTDTQYF. CDR3 coding DNA: TGTGCCAGCAGCTTGGGAGGACAGGGTCCCACAGATACGCAGTATTTT.